The 32 T cell receptor beta chains presented below share a single source sample, sequenced in a study of vaccination and CD4 T cells after COVID-19. Oncomine TCR Beta short-read sequencing was applied to DNA from cultured CD4+ T cells. TCRdb independently ran MiXCR on the PCR reads; one entry per CDR3 protein. This repertoire shows some 13,000 distinct CDR3 sequences, roughly 39% found once; its top ten account for roughly 15%. Their specific antigens are unknown. Indicated treatment: approximately 10-day PBMC culture with coronavirus spike peptide pools or control peptides (ViraFEST assay). The sequencing sample was made of CD4+ T cells from blood, cultured in vitro. All receptors come from a human donor who had recovered from COVID-19.

The rearrangement links TRBV10-3 to TRBJ2-5; D possibly corresponds to TRBD2 (6 bases). Germline-derived CDR1 and CDR2 are ENHRY and SYGVKD. The length of the CDR3 is 18 residues. Trimming removed 3 bases from V and 3 bases from J, with 23 bases in between. The CDR3 DNA reads TGTGCCATCAGTGAACGGGGGACTCGGGGTCCCGGAAAAGAGACCCAGTACTTC. Translation: CAISERGTRGPGKETQYF.

J is TRBJ1-1 and V is TRBV15, with no clear D. V was clipped by 9 bases and J by 3 bases, with 14 bases between them. Germline CDR1 and CDR2: LNHNV and YYDKDF (reference sequence). CDR3 length: 13 amino acids. The CDR3 spells CATGREWDTEAFF. CDR3 DNA: TGTGCCACTGGGCGGGAATGGGACACTGAAGCTTTCTTT.

The V gene is TRBV10-3, the J gene TRBJ2-5; 9 bases match TRBD2. V lost 1 base, J lost 2 bases, and 8 bases stayed unmatched. This CDR3 is built from 17 residues. The germline CDR1 and CDR2 sequences are ENHRY and SYGVKD. CDR3 residues: CAISELGSGGRQETQYF. The CDR3 nucleotides are TGTGCCATCAGTGAGTTAGGAAGCGGGGGGCGACAAGAGACCCAGTACTTC.

The CDR3 DNA is TGTGCCAGCTGCTCTCCAAGACAGGGGGCTTTTAGCTATGGCTACACCTTC. Protein sequence: CASCSPRQGAFSYGYTF. The chain joins TRBV6-2 or TRBV6-3 to TRBJ1-2, with 10 bases lining up with TRBD1. Germline lookup yields CDR1 MNHEY and CDR2 SVGEGT. CDR3 size: 17 residues. V shed 8 bases and J 4 bases; nucleotides not matched to a gene: 16.

This clonotype was observed a handful of times. V gene TRBV6-1 combines with J gene TRBJ1-5; 8 bases align to TRBD1. Trimming cost V 6 bases and J 0 bases; bases outside gene matches: 4. CDR3 size: 15 residues. Germline assignment: CDR1 MNHNS and CDR2 SASEGT. As DNA, the CDR3 is TGTGCCAGCAGCCGACAGGGGACTAGCAATCAGCCCCAGCATTTT. This codes for CASSRQGTSNQPQHF.

This chain joins TRBV4-3 and TRBJ2-2, with D possibly being TRBD2 (5 bases). CDR1 and CDR2 from the germline V gene are LGHNA and YSLEER. The CDR3 has 16 amino acids. The ends were cut back, 3 bases at V and 0 bases at J, with 11 bases in the middle. The CDR3, as DNA: TGCGCCAGCAGCCAGGTAGCGACCGCGAACACCGGGGAGCTGTTTTTT. Its protein is CASSQVATANTGELFF.

This clonotype was observed a few times. This chain links TRBV21-1 with TRBJ2-5; the D segment call TRBD2 is taken from the table without a DNA check. TRBV21-1 has pseudogene status. The CDR3 has 16 residues. CDR3 sequence reads: CASSSKGPDSQETQYF. The CDR3 nucleotides are TGTGCCAGCAGTTCGAAAGGTCCGGACTCACAAGAGACCCAGTACTTC.

The chain combines TRBV5-6 with TRBJ2-1; D might be TRBD2 (6 bases). The CDR3 spans 17 residues. The V end was cut by 5 bases, the J end by 3 bases, with 21 bases between. Per germline, CDR1 SGHDT and CDR2 YYEEEE. The CDR3 here is CASRFQGGAGLYNEQFF. DNA for the CDR3: TGTGCCAGCAGGTTCCAGGGAGGAGCGGGCCTCTACAATGAGCAGTTCTTC.

This clonotype was observed a few times. The V gene is TRBV2, the J gene TRBJ2-7; D could derive from TRBD1 or TRBD2 (5 bases each). Trimming stripped 3 bases from V and 6 bases from J, with 21 bases between. The CDR3 totals 16 residues. The germline gives CDR1 SNHLY, CDR2 FYNNEI. CDR3 nucleotides: TGTGCCAGCAGTGATGGCCCGGGACCGTCGTTTCTCGAGCAGTACTTC. The encoded protein is CASSDGPGPSFLEQYF.

The chain joins TRBV10-3 to TRBJ2-3; D is ambiguous. The CDR3 totals 14 residues. Germline V CDR1 and CDR2: ENHRY, SYGVKD. Trimming took 4 bases from V and 2 from J, leaving 10 bases between them. CDR3 loop: CAISVGDFTDTQYF. The CDR3 DNA reads TGTGCCATCAGTGTTGGAGATTTCACAGATACGCAGTATTTT.

This clonotype was found a few times. CDR3 amino acids: CASQRDGNTEAFF. The CDR3 DNA follows: TGCGCCAGCCAGAGGGACGGGAACACTGAAGCTTTCTTT. The rearrangement uses TRBV5-1 and TRBJ1-1; possibly TRBD1 for D (5 bases). The CDR3 runs to 13 residues. V was pared by 7 bases and J by 1 base, with 11 bases between. The germline V gene has CDR1 SGHRS and CDR2 YFSETQ.

J is TRBJ1-2 and V is TRBV6-1; D call uncertain. The CDR3 contains 15 residues. Germline-derived CDR1 and CDR2 are MNHNS and SASEGT. Trimming cost V 3 bases and J 2 bases, with 13 bases left between them. CDR3 amino acids: CASSDPSGGNYGYTF. CDR3 DNA: TGTGCCAGCAGTGACCCCTCGGGCGGGAACTATGGCTACACCTTC.

This clonotype has just a few counts. The chain combines TRBV15 with TRBJ2-5; 12 bases agree with TRBD2. The CDR3 runs to 18 residues. From germline, CDR1 is LNHNV and CDR2 YYDKDF (reference sequence). V lost 0 bases, J lost 5 bases, and 10 bases stayed unmatched. The CDR3 region is CATSRDLGTSGGSETQYF. CDR3 bases: TGTGCCACCAGCAGAGACCTCGGAACTAGCGGGGGGTCGGAGACCCAGTACTTC. Combining the CDR3 with reference TRBV15 and TRBJ2-5 gives the whole variable domain DAMVIQNPRYQVTQFGKPVTLSCSQTLNHNVMYWYQQKSSQAPKLLFHYYDKDFNNEADTPDNFQSRRPNTSFCFLDIRSPGLGDTAMYLCATSRDLGTSGGSETQYFGPGTRLLVL.

This chain connects TRBV30 to TRBJ1-1; TRBD1 agrees at 7 bases. This CDR3 is built from 15 residues. The germline gives CDR1 GTSNPN, CDR2 SVGIG (reference sequence). V lost 1 base, J lost 1 base, and 6 bases stayed unmatched. Here the CDR3 reads CAWSATDRKNTEAFF. The CDR3 nucleotides are TGTGCCTGGAGTGCTACGGACAGGAAGAACACTGAAGCTTTCTTT.

The CDR3 region is CASSQRTAYTF. The CDR3 DNA follows: TGTGCCAGCAGTCAGAGGACCGCTTACACCTTC. This sequence joins TRBV12-3 or TRBV12-4 and TRBJ1-2; D gene unclear. Trimming took 5 bases from V and 11 from J, leaving 12 bases between them. This CDR3 has 11 amino acids.

This rearrangement joins TRBV7-2 to TRBJ2-7, with D possibly TRBD2 on 5 matching bases. The CDR3 runs 14 residues. CDR1 is SGHTA, CDR2 FQGNSA, per germline. V was trimmed by 0 bases and J by 6 bases, leaving 12 bases between them. CDR3 amino acids: CASSLAWTRGEQYF. DNA for the CDR3: TGTGCCAGCAGCTTAGCGTGGACCCGGGGCGAGCAGTACTTC.

V gene TRBV2 combines with J gene TRBJ1-1, with D maybe TRBD1 (5 bases). V was trimmed by 3 bases and J by 0 bases, leaving 8 bases between them. In germline, CDR1 is SNHLY, CDR2 FYNNEI. The CDR3 has 14 amino acids. CDR3 loop: CASSETVMNTEAFF. DNA of the CDR3: TGTGCCAGCAGTGAGACAGTCATGAACACTGAAGCTTTCTTT.

This sequence joins TRBV7-2 and TRBJ1-1; D unresolved. The length of the CDR3 is 12 residues. Germline V CDR1 and CDR2: SGHTA, FQGNSA. V was clipped by 5 bases and J by 9 bases, with 13 bases between them. CDR3 residues: CASSRAHEKAFF. The CDR3 region has the DNA TGTGCCAGCAGCCGGGCTCATGAGAAAGCTTTCTTT. The entire variable domain, with the rest obtained from reference TRBV7-2 and TRBJ1-1, is as follows: GAGVSQSPSNKVTEKGKDVELRCDPISGHTALYWYRQSLGQGLEFLIYFQGNSAPDKSGLPSDRFSAERTGGSVSTLTIQRTQQEDSAVYLCASSRAHEKAFFGQGTRLTVV.

The chain has TRBV7-2 and TRBJ1-5, with D possibly TRBD1 on 5 matching bases. The V gene's germline CDR1 is SGHTA and CDR2 FQGNSA. The CDR3 runs 14 residues. V dropped 3 bases and J dropped 2 bases, with 8 bases sitting between them. In DNA, the CDR3 is TGTGCCAGCAGCTTTCAGGGTGGCAATCAGCCCCAGCATTTT. This translates into CASSFQGGNQPQHF. The variable domain in full, completed from reference TRBV7-2 and TRBJ1-5, reads GAGVSQSPSNKVTEKGKDVELRCDPISGHTALYWYRQSLGQGLEFLIYFQGNSAPDKSGLPSDRFSAERTGGSVSTLTIQRTQQEDSAVYLCASSFQGGNQPQHFGDGTRLSIL.

The chain couples TRBV20-1 to TRBJ1-1; TRBD1 might be the D (5 bases). Germline V gene data show CDR1 as DFQATT and CDR2 as SNEGSKA (reference sequence). The CDR3 has 14 residues. Deletions cut 0 bases from V and 2 bases from J, with 10 bases between. CDR3 DNA sequence: TGCAGTGCTAGAGACGGGACGGCCAACACTGAAGCTTTCTTT. Translation gives CSARDGTANTEAFF.

This clonotype came up a few times. The chain has TRBV5-4 and TRBJ1-2; a weak D match, TRBD1 (5 bases). The CDR3 covers 13 residues. V gave up 0 bases and J gave up 7 bases, with 10 bases separating them. Germline-derived CDR1 and CDR2 are SGHNT and YYREEE (reference sequence). The CDR3 loop reads CASSLEGVRGYTF. The DNA for the CDR3 is TGTGCCAGCAGCTTGGAAGGGGTTCGTGGCTACACCTTC. The whole variable domain, remainder taken from reference TRBV5-4 and TRBJ1-2, is ETGVTQSPTHLIKTRGQQVTLRCSSQSGHNTVSWYQQALGQGPQFIFQYYREEENGRGNFPPRFSGLQFPNYSSELNVNALELDDSALYLCASSLEGVRGYTFGSGTRLTVV.

This chain connects TRBV7-2 to TRBJ2-1; tentative D call: TRBD2 (5 bases). This CDR3 region has 14 residues. CDR1 and CDR2 (germline): SGHTA, FQGNSA. V lost 5 bases and J lost 4, with 12 bases in between. This chain's CDR3 is CASSPQTGYNEQFF. CDR3 in DNA: TGTGCCAGCAGCCCACAGACGGGGTACAATGAGCAGTTCTTC. Full variable domain (rest looked up from reference TRBV7-2 and TRBJ2-1): GAGVSQSPSNKVTEKGKDVELRCDPISGHTALYWYRQSLGQGLEFLIYFQGNSAPDKSGLPSDRFSAERTGGSVSTLTIQRTQQEDSAVYLCASSPQTGYNEQFFGPGTRLTVL.

Points on this clonotype: Sequence at one end of the junction differs from germline and may be a read error. This sequence joins TRBV6-1 and TRBJ1-2; no reliable D call. The CDR3 sequence is 11 residues long. CDR1 is MNHNS and CDR2 is SASEGT in the germline V gene. CDR3 sequence (DNA): TGTGCCAGCAGTAACCGGACCCACCGTAACTTC. Protein sequence: CASSNRTHRNF.

The chain joins TRBV6-5 to TRBJ1-1; tentatively, D is TRBD1 (5 bases). The germline CDR1 and CDR2 sequences are MNHEY and SVGAGI. CDR3 length: 14 residues. Between the trimmed V and J ends, which lost 0 bases and 7 bases, there was a span of 12 bases. The CDR3 protein is CASSYSIQRGEAFF. The CDR3 DNA reads TGTGCCAGCAGTTACTCGATTCAAAGGGGTGAAGCTTTCTTT.

The CDR3 here is CTDWTGHPSTGELFF. CDR3 sequence (DNA): TGCACAGACTGGACGGGACACCCAAGCACCGGGGAGCTGTTTTTT. V gene TRBV10-1 combines with J gene TRBJ2-2, with D possibly matching TRBD1 (6 bases). CDR1 and CDR2 from the germline V gene are WNHNN and SYGVQD (reference sequence). This CDR3 has 15 amino acids.

About this clonotype: A read error may be the cause here, since a much bigger clone is one base away. This sequence joins TRBV18 and TRBJ2-3; 8 bases are shared with TRBD1. CDR1 and CDR2 from the germline V gene are KGHSH and LQKENI. Trimming removed 4 bases from V and 8 bases from J; junction bases left unmatched: 5. This CDR3 is 13 amino acids long. This chain's CDR3 is CASSLHDRGTQYF. In DNA, the CDR3 is TGTGCCAGCTCACTACATGACAGGGGTACGCAGTATTTT.

CDR3 sequence (DNA): TGTGCCAGCAATGATCGGGTAGGAGCCTACAATGAGCAGTTCTTC. Encoded protein: CASNDRVGAYNEQFF. This chain links TRBV6-2 or TRBV6-3 with TRBJ2-1, with no clear D. This CDR3 is built from 15 residues. Per germline, CDR1 MNHEY and CDR2 SVGEGT. The germline V and J ends were trimmed by 7 bases and 2 bases, with 15 bases remaining between them.

This clonotype was seen only a few times. The chain joins TRBV6-1 to TRBJ1-5; 9 positions agree with TRBD1. Losses at the gene ends were 10 bases for V and 4 bases for J; bases not matched to a gene: 8. The CDR3 contains 14 residues. CDR1 and CDR2 (germline): MNHNS, SASEGT. Written as DNA, the CDR3 is TGTGCCACCAAACAGGGGGCCTTAAATCAGCCCCAGCATTTT. It encodes CATKQGALNQPQHF.

This chain links TRBV18 with TRBJ2-1; the D is unclear. The CDR3 sequence is 15 residues long. Per the germline V gene, CDR1 is KGHSH and CDR2 is LQKENI. V lost 3 bases and J 4 bases, leaving 13 bases between the germline ends. The CDR3 nucleotides read TGTGCCAGCTCACCGGGAACCGCGCAGTACAATGAGCAGTTCTTC. It is translated as CASSPGTAQYNEQFF.

CDR3 amino acids: CASSSTGTGFSEQYF. CDR3 DNA: TGTGCCAGCAGCTCGACCGGGACAGGTTTCTCCGAGCAGTACTTC. The V gene is TRBV5-4, the J gene TRBJ2-7; 8 bases are shared with TRBD1. The CDR3 has 15 amino acids. Germline V gene data show CDR1 as SGHNT and CDR2 as YYREEE (reference sequence). Germline trimming cut 3 bases from V and 6 bases from J; bases unmatched to any gene: 11.

This clonotype has more than one count but fewer than ten. The gene calls are TRBV6-2 or TRBV6-3 and TRBJ2-7; D remains ambiguous. The V gene lost 6 bases and the J gene lost 0 bases, with 24 bases spanning the gap. From germline, CDR1 is MNHEY and CDR2 SVGEGT. The CDR3 consists of 18 residues. The chain's CDR3 is CASSPWGMVGTYSYEQYF. As DNA, the CDR3 is TGTGCCAGCAGCCCCTGGGGTATGGTAGGAACATACTCCTACGAGCAGTACTTC.

V usage is TRBV11-2 and J usage is TRBJ2-3; 16 bases agree with TRBD2. Germline assignment: CDR1 SGHAT and CDR2 FQNNGV. J lost 6 bases, V lost 2 bases, and 11 bases had no gene match. The CDR3 is made up of 19 amino acids. CDR3 region: CASSLRSMGLAGGRDTQYF. CDR3 nucleotide sequence: TGTGCCAGCAGCTTAAGGTCGATGGGACTAGCGGGAGGGAGGGATACGCAGTATTTT.